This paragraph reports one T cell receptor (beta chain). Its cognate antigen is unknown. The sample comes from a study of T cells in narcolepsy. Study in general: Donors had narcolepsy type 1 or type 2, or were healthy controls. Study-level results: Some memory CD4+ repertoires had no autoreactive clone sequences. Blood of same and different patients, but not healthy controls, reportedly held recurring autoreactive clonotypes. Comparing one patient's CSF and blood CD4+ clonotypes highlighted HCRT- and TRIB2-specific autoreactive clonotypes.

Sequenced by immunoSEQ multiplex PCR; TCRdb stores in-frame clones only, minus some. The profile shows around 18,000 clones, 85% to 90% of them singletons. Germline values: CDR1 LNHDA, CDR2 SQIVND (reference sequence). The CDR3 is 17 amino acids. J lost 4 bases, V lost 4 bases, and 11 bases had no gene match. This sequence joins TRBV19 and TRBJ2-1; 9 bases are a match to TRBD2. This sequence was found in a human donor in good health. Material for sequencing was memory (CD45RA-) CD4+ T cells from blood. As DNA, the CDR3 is TGTGCCAGTAGTACGTTTCTGCGCGGGGGGGGATACAATGAGCAGTTCTTC. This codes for CASSTFLRGGGYNEQFF.